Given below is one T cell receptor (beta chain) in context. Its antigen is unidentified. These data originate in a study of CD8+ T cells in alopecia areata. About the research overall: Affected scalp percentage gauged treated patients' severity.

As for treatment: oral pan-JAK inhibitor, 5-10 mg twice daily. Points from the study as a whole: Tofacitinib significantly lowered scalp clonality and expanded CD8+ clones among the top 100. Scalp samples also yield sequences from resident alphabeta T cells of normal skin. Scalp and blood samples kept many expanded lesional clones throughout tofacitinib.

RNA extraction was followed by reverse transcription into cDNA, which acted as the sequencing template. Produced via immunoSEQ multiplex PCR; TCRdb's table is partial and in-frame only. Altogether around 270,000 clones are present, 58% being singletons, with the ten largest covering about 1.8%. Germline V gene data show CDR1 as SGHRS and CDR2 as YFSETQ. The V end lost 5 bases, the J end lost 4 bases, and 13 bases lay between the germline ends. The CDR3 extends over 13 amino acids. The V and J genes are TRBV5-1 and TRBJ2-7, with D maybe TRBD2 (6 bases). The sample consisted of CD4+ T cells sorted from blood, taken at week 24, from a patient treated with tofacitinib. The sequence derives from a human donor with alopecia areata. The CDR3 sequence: CASRPGREYEQYF. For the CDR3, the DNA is TGCGCCAGCAGACCTGGACGGGAGTACGAGCAGTACTTC.